This TCR beta chain was sequenced during a study of cytomegalovirus exposure and HLA in healthy donors. Using immunoSEQ multiplex PCR, the repertoire was profiled, and TCRdb retains in-frame clones only, with some absent. The table includes fewer than 250,000 clones, about nine tenths detected once. In regard to this clone: Its antigen is not identified.

Regarding the study as a whole: It was 150 or so TCR beta chains that were listed as cytomegalovirus-associated. Rarity characterized most TCR sequences, yet some public TCRs appeared in many donors.

Germline values: CDR1 LNHDA, CDR2 SQIVND (reference sequence). V shed 10 bases and J 3 bases; nucleotides not matched to a gene: 12. This CDR3 region has 15 residues. The source material was PBMCs. This sequence was found in a woman aged 18-29 years in good health and CMV-seropositive. The rearrangement uses TRBV19 and TRBJ2-1; 7 bases match TRBD1. The CDR3 region has the DNA TGTGCCACTCGACAGAGGGGACAGCTCTACAATGAGCAGTTCTTC. This gives the protein CATRQRGQLYNEQFF.